These 17 T cell receptor beta chains share one sample of origin, sequenced in a study of vaccination and CD4 T cells after COVID-19. Treatment meaning: approximately 9-day PBMC culture with coronavirus spike peptide pools or control peptides (ViraFEST assay). With the Oncomine TCR Beta short-read assay, DNA from cultured CD4+ T cells was sequenced. TCRdb re-analysed the PCR reads in MiXCR, keeping a single row per CDR3 protein. The repertoire includes some 12,000 distinct CDR3 sequences, 50% to 75% of them detected once, and around 8% sits in the top ten. No cognate antigen is known for these TCRs. Sequenced sample: CD4+ T cells from blood, cultured in vitro. All receptors derive from a human donor who had recovered from COVID-19.

This rearrangement joins TRBV7-3 to TRBJ2-3; TRBD2 matches 12 bases. Germline V CDR1 and CDR2: SGHTA, FQGTGA. The CDR3 spans 17 residues. The junction had 14 bases not matched to a gene; V was cut back by 5 bases and J by 8 bases. The CDR3 sequence: CASSKGLLAGGPSTQYF. The CDR3 DNA is TGTGCCAGCAGCAAGGGGCTACTAGCGGGAGGCCCTTCTACGCAGTATTTT.

This clonotype has a handful of counts. The V gene is TRBV27, the J gene TRBJ2-6; D is undetermined. V was shortened by 3 bases and J by 0 bases, with 3 bases between the two germline ends. Germline assignment: CDR1 MNHEY and CDR2 SMNVEV (reference sequence). The CDR3 has 14 amino acids. CDR3 loop: CASSFLSGANVLTF. The CDR3, as DNA: TGTGCCAGCAGTTTCCTCTCTGGGGCCAACGTCCTGACTTTC. The full variable domain, its missing parts supplied by reference TRBV27 and TRBJ2-6, is EAQVTQNPRYLITVTGKKLTVTCSQNMNHEYMSWYRQDPGLGLRQIYYSMNVEVTDKGDVPEGYKVSRKEKRNFPLILESPSPNQTSLYFCASSFLSGANVLTFGAGSRLTVL.

The DNA for the CDR3 is TGCAGCGTTAGGACAGGAACATACTATGGCTACACCTTC. Its translation is CSVRTGTYYGYTF. The chain combines TRBV29-1 with TRBJ1-2; 7 positions agree with TRBD1. Germline V CDR1 and CDR2: SQVTM, ANQGSEA. V lost 5 bases, J lost 3 bases, and 6 bases stayed unmatched. The CDR3 spans 13 residues.

CDR3 region: CASSLTGGAGNQPQHF. The CDR3 bases are TGTGCCAGCAGCCTGACAGGGGGCGCGGGCAATCAGCCCCAGCATTTT. V and J are TRBV7-8 and TRBJ1-5; 10 bases match TRBD1. The CDR3 extends over 16 amino acids. V lost 5 bases, J lost 2 bases, and 6 bases stayed unmatched. The germline gives CDR1 SGHVS, CDR2 FQNEAQ.

The rearrangement links TRBV11-3 to TRBJ2-1; D ambiguous. V gave up 3 bases and J gave up 6 bases, with 6 bases separating them. Germline V gene lookup returns CDR1 SGHNT and CDR2 YENEEA. There are 12 residues in the CDR3. The CDR3 here is CASSFSSNEQFF. CDR3 DNA sequence: TGTGCCAGCAGCTTTAGTAGCAATGAGCAGTTCTTC.

The rearrangement links TRBV7-8 to TRBJ1-1, with TRBD1 identical over 7 bases. Per germline, CDR1 SGHVS and CDR2 FQNEAQ. The CDR3 covers 14 residues. V lost 4 bases and J lost 6; bases outside the gene matches: 8. Here the CDR3 reads CASSSDRDHAEAFF. The CDR3 bases are TGTGCCAGCAGCTCCGACAGGGATCACGCTGAAGCTTTCTTT.

The CDR3 nucleotides are TGTGCCAGCAGCCAAGTATCTTCACCCCTCCACTTT. As protein: CASSQVSSPLHF. The chain recombines TRBV14 with TRBJ1-6, with D unresolved. V dropped 1 base and J dropped 9 bases, with 4 bases sitting between them. Germline loops: CDR1 SGHDN, CDR2 FVKESK. The CDR3 contains 12 residues.

There are a few counts of this clonotype. The chain employs TRBV7-3 and TRBJ2-3; no reliable D call. Trimming pared 1 base from V and 2 bases from J, leaving 4 bases between. The V gene's germline CDR1 is SGHTA and CDR2 FQGTGA. The CDR3 is made up of 13 amino acids. CDR3 region: CASSLMDTDTQYF. CDR3 nucleotides: TGTGCCAGCAGCTTAATGGACACAGATACGCAGTATTTT.

The rearrangement joins TRBV21-1 to TRBJ1-1. TRBV21-1 is shown as a pseudogene. This CDR3 is built from 13 residues. The CDR3 DNA reads TGTGCCAGCAGCAGGAGGGTCCTTGGTGAAGCTTTCTTT. It codes for CASSRRVLGEAFF.

This chain connects TRBV9 to TRBJ2-7, with TRBD2 identical over 10 bases. The CDR3 consists of 16 residues. V shed 0 bases and J 3 bases; nucleotides not matched to a gene: 6. CDR1 SGDLS and CDR2 YYNGEE come from the germline V gene. The chain's CDR3 is CASSVGDASGSYEQYF. The CDR3 DNA follows: TGTGCCAGCAGCGTAGGGGATGCTAGCGGGAGCTACGAGCAGTACTTC.

The chain uses TRBV7-2 and TRBJ1-1; tentatively, D is TRBD1 (5 bases). V lost 1 base and J lost 6, with 18 bases in between. This CDR3 has 16 amino acids. CDR1 and CDR2 from the germline V gene are SGHTA and FQGNSA. DNA of the CDR3: TGTGCCAGCAGCTTAGATCCCCGCAGGGTTGGCGCTGAAGCTTTCTTT. This sequence encodes CASSLDPRRVGAEAFF.

The V call is TRBV10-3, the J call TRBJ1-1; D gene uncertain. With 2 bases removed from V and 8 bases from J, the gap between germline ends came to 6 bases. Germline loops: CDR1 ENHRY, CDR2 SYGVKD. There are 11 residues in the CDR3. The CDR3 spells CAISEGGEAFF. DNA for the CDR3: TGTGCCATCAGTGAGGGTGGGGAAGCTTTCTTT.

The chain uses TRBV20-1 and TRBJ2-5; D uncertain. This CDR3 comprises 14 residues. The ends were cut back, 6 bases at V and 5 bases at J, with 19 bases in the middle. Germline CDR1 is DFQATT and CDR2 is SNEGSKA (reference sequence). This chain's CDR3 is CSAEGPTRKETQYF. Written as DNA, the CDR3 is TGCAGTGCCGAAGGACCGACAAGGAAGGAGACCCAGTACTTC.

The rearrangement joins TRBV6-1 to TRBJ2-6; D is perhaps TRBD1 (5 bases). The V end was cut by 8 bases, the J end by 2 bases, with 13 bases between. The germline V gene has CDR1 MNHNS and CDR2 SASEGT. The CDR3 covers 15 residues. CDR3 nucleotides: TGTGCCAGCGGATCAGGGTCCACTGGGGCCAACGTCCTGACTTTC. This translates into CASGSGSTGANVLTF.

The chain is built from TRBV6-1 and TRBJ1-2; D is uncertain. Trimming pared 6 bases from V and 4 bases from J, leaving 15 bases between. Germline values: CDR1 MNHNS, CDR2 SASEGT. This CDR3 contains 14 residues. CDR3 residues: CASRSRSSLYGYTF. CDR3 nucleotide sequence: TGTGCCAGCAGATCCCGGTCATCACTCTATGGCTACACCTTC.

On this clonotype itself: The junction departs from the called germline gene at one end, perhaps through a read error. This chain uses TRBV15 with TRBJ1-4; a possible D gene is TRBD1 (5 bases). The CDR3 contains 16 residues. Per the germline V gene, CDR1 is LNHNV and CDR2 is YYDKDF (reference sequence). The CDR3 loop reads CATSRDMGGGNERLFF. In nucleotides, the CDR3 is TGTGCCACCAGCAGAGATATGGGGGGTGGTAATGAAAGACTGTTTTTT.

The chain carries TRBV6-1 and TRBJ2-3; the D is unclear. The CDR3 totals 13 residues. Per germline, CDR1 MNHNS and CDR2 SASEGT. V lost 7 bases to trimming and J lost 4 bases, with 12 bases between them. CDR3 amino acids: CASTDLVADTQYF. The CDR3 coding sequence is TGTGCCAGCACTGACTTGGTCGCAGATACGCAGTATTTT.